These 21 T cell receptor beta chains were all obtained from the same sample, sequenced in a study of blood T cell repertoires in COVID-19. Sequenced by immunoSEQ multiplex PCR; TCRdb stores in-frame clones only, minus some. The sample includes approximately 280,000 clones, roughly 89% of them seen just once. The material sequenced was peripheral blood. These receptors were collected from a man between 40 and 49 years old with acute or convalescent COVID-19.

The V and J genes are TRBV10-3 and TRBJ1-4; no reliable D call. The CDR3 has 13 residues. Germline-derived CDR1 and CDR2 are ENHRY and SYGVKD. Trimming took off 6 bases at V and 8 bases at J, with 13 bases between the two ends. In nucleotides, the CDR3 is TGTGCCATCAGACCTGAGGTTAGCGAAAAACTGTTTTTT. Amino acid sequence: CAIRPEVSEKLFF.

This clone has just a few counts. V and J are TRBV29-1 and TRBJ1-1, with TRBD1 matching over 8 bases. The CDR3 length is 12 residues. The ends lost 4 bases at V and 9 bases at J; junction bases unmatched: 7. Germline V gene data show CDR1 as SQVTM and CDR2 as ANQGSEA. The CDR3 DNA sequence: TGCAGCGTTGTTGCGGACAGGGACCAAGCTTTCTTT. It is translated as CSVVADRDQAFF.

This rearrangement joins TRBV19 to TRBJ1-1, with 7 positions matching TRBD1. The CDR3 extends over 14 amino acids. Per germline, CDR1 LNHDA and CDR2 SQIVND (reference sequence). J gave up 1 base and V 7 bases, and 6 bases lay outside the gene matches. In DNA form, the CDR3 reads TGTGCCAGTACCCTGGGACAGACGAACACTGAAGCTTTCTTT. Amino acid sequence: CASTLGQTNTEAFF.

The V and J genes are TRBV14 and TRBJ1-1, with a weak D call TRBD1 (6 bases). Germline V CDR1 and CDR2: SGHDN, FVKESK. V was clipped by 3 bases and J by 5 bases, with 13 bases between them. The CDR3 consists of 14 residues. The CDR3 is CASSHGQRGTEAFF. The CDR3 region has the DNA TGTGCCAGCAGCCATGGACAGAGGGGAACTGAAGCTTTCTTT. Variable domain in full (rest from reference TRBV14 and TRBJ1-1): EAGVTQFPSHSVIEKGQTVTLRCDPISGHDNLYWYRRVMGKEIKFLLHFVKESKQDESGMPNNRFLAERTGGTYSTLKVQPAELEDSGVYFCASSHGQRGTEAFFGQGTRLTVV.

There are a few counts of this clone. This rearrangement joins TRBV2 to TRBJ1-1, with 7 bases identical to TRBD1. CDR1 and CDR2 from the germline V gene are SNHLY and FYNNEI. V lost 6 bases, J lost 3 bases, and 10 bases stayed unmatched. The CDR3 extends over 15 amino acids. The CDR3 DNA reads TGTGCCAGCAGGAGAGGAACAGGGGAGTACACTGAAGCTTTCTTT. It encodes CASRRGTGEYTEAFF.

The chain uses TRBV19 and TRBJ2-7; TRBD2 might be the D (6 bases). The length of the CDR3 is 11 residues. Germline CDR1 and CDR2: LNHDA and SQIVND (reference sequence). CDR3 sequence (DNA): TGTGCGGCGGGACCCTCCTACGAGCAGTACTTC. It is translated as CAAGPSYEQYF.

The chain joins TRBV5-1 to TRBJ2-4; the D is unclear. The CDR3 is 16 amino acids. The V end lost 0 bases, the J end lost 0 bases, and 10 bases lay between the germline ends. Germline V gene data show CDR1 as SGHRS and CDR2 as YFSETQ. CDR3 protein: CASSLVSSGAKNIQYF. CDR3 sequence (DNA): TGCGCCAGCAGCTTGGTTTCCTCCGGAGCCAAAAACATTCAGTACTTC. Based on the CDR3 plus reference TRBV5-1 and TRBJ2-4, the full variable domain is KAGVTQTPRYLIKTRGQQVTLSCSPISGHRSVSWYQQTPGQGLQFLFEYFSETQRNKGNFPGRFSGRQFSNSRSEMNVSTLELGDSALYLCASSLVSSGAKNIQYFGAGTRLSVL.

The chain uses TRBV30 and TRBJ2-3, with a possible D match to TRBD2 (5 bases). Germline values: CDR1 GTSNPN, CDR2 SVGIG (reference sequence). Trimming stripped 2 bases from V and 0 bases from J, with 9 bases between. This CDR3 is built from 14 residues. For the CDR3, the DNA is TGTGCCTGGAGTCAAGCGGTTAGCACAGATACGCAGTATTTT. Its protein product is CAWSQAVSTDTQYF.

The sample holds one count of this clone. DNA of the CDR3: TGCGCCAGCGGAAAAATGCGGGACAGTTTCACCGGGGAGCTGTTTTTT. This codes for CASGKMRDSFTGELFF. This chain links TRBV5-1 with TRBJ2-2, with a weak D call TRBD1 (7 bases). This CDR3 region has 16 residues. V was pared by 7 bases and J by 4 bases, with 20 bases between. The germline gives CDR1 SGHRS, CDR2 YFSETQ.

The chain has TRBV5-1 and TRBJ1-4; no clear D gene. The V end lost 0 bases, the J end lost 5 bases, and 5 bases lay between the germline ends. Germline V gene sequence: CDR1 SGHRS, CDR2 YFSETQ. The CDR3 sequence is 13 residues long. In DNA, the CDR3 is TGCGCCAGCAGCTTGGGAGGGAATGAAAAACTGTTTTTT. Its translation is CASSLGGNEKLFF.

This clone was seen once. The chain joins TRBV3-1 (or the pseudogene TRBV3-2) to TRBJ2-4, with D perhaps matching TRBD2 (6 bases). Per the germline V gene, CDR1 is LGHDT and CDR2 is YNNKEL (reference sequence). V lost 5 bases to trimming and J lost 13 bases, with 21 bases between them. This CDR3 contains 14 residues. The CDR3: CASSSSGTPRKQYF. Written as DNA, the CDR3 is TGTGCCAGCAGCTCTTCCGGGACTCCTAGAAAGCAGTACTTC.

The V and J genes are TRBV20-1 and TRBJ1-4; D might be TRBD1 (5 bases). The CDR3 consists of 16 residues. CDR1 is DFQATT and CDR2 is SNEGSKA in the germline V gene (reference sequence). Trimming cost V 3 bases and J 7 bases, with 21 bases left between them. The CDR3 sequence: CSASPEPAGVVEKLFF. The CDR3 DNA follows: TGCAGTGCTAGTCCCGAACCCGCGGGGGTTGTTGAAAAACTGTTTTTT.

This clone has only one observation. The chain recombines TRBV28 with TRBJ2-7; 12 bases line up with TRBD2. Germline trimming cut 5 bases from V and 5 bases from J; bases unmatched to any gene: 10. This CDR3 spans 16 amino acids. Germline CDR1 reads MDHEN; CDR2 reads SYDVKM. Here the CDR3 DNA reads TGTGCCAGCAGTACCCCAACTAGCGGGGGGCTGGACGAGCAGTACTTC. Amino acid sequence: CASSTPTSGGLDEQYF. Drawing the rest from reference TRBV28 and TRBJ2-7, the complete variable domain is DVKVTQSSRYLVKRTGEKVFLECVQDMDHENMFWYRQDPGLGLRLIYFSYDVKMKEKGDIPEGYSVSREKKERFSLILESASTNQTSMYLCASSTPTSGGLDEQYFGPGTRLTVT.

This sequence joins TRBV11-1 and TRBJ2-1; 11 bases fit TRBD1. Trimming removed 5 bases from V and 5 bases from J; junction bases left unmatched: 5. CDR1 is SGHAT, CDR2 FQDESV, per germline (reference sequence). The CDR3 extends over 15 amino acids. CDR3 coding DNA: TGTGCCAGCAGCCAGGGACAGGGGGTTCACAATGAGCAGTTCTTC. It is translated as CASSQGQGVHNEQFF.

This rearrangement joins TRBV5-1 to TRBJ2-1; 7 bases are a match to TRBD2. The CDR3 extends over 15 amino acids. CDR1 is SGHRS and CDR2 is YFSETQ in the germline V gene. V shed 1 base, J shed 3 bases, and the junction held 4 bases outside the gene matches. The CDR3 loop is CASSLTGGGYNEQFF. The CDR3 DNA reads TGCGCCAGCAGCTTGACTGGCGGGGGCTACAATGAGCAGTTCTTC.

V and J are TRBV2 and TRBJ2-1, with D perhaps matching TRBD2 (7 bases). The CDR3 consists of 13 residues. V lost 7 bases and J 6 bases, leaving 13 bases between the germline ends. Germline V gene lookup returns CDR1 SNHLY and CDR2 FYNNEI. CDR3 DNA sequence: TGTGCCAGCACGGGGGGCGATAGCAATGAGCAGTTCTTC. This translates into CASTGGDSNEQFF.

The DNA for the CDR3 is TGTGCCAGTGCGGGAGGTGGCCAGCCCCAGCATTTT. Its translation: CASAGGGQPQHF. V gene TRBV6-5 combines with J gene TRBJ1-5; D is ambiguous. V lost 9 bases, J lost 7 bases, and 13 bases lay in between. The germline CDR1 and CDR2 sequences are MNHEY and SVGAGI. The length of the CDR3 is 12 residues.

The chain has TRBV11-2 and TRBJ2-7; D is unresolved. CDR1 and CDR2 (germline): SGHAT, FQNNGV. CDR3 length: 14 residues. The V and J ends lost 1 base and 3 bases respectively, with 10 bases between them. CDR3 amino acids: CASSLGPGNYEQYF. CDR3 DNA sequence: TGTGCCAGCAGCTTAGGTCCAGGAAACTACGAGCAGTACTTC.

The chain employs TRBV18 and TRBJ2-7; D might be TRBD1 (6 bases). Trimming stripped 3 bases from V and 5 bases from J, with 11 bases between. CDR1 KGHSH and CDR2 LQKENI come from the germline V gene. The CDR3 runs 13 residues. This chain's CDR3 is CASSPLGQDEQYF. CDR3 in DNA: TGTGCCAGCTCACCCCTGGGACAAGACGAGCAGTACTTC.

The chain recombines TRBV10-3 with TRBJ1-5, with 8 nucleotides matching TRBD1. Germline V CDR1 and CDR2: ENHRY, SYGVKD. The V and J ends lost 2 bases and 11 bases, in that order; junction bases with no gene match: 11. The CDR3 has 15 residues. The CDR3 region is CAISETDRGGIAQHF. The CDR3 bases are TGTGCCATCAGTGAGACAGACAGGGGAGGGATAGCCCAGCATTTT.

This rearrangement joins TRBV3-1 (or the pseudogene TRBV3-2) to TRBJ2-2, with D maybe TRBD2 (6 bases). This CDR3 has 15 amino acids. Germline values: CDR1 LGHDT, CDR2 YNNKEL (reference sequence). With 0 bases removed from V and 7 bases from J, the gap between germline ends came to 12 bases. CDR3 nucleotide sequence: TGTGCCAGCAGCCAAGATTCAGAAGCGGGCGGGGAGCTGTTTTTT. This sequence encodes CASSQDSEAGGELFF.